The 14 T cell receptor beta chains below come from one sample, sequenced in a study of blood T cell repertoires in COVID-19. Profiled with immunoSEQ multiplex PCR; TCRdb holds only in-frame clones, not every one. The table has around 150,000 clones, approximately 80% seen once. The specimen sequenced was peripheral blood. Receptor source: an elderly woman with active or convalescent COVID-19.

This sequence joins TRBV10-3 and TRBJ1-5, with 8 bases matching TRBD1. The V gene's germline CDR1 is ENHRY and CDR2 SYGVKD. The CDR3 has 15 amino acids. Trimming cost V 8 bases and J 4 bases; bases outside gene matches: 10. The CDR3 bases are TGTGCCATCGGTGGAGTACAGGGGGATAATCAGCCCCAGCATTTT. Its translation: CAIGGVQGDNQPQHF.

The chain employs TRBV11-3 and TRBJ1-2, with unresolved D. The germline gives CDR1 SGHNT, CDR2 YENEEA. The CDR3 spans 13 residues. V was shortened by 2 bases and J by 5 bases, with 9 bases between the two germline ends. The CDR3, as DNA: TGTGCCAGCAGCTTATGGTCGGGGTATGGCTACACCTTC. Protein product: CASSLWSGYGYTF.

The rearrangement uses TRBV18 and TRBJ1-5; 8 bases match TRBD1. This CDR3 comprises 15 residues. Trimming took 5 bases from V and 2 from J; bases not matched to a gene: 5. Germline values: CDR1 KGHSH, CDR2 LQKENI. The CDR3 here is CASSALTGGNQPQHF. The CDR3 DNA is TGTGCCAGCTCAGCACTGACAGGGGGCAATCAGCCCCAGCATTTT. Complete variable domain (other parts from reference TRBV18 and TRBJ1-5): NAGVMQNPRHLVRRRGQEARLRCSPMKGHSHVYWYRQLPEEGLKFMVYLQKENIIDESGMPKERFSAEFPKEGPSILRIQQVVRGDSAAYFCASSALTGGNQPQHFGDGTRLSIL.

This chain joins TRBV27 and TRBJ2-2; no reliable D call. The CDR3 consists of 19 residues. Trimming took 1 base from V and 2 from J, leaving 20 bases between them. The germline V gene encodes CDR1 MNHEY and CDR2 SMNVEV (reference sequence). CDR3 protein: CASSLFTIGKTPNTGELFF. CDR3 DNA sequence: TGTGCCAGCAGTTTATTCACGATCGGAAAGACACCTAACACCGGGGAGCTGTTTTTT.

V is TRBV4-3 and J is TRBJ1-2; the D is unclear. CDR1 and CDR2 (germline): LGHNA, YSLEER. CDR3 length: 14 residues. V lost 4 bases, J lost 5 bases, and 14 bases lay in between. The CDR3 nucleotides are TGCGCCAGCAGCCTGACGGTCTCGGAGTATGGCTACACCTTC. Amino acids: CASSLTVSEYGYTF.

The rearrangement links TRBV5-1 to TRBJ2-1; tentative D call: TRBD1 (5 bases). CDR3 length equals 12 residues. The germline V and J ends were trimmed by 6 bases and 6 bases, with 10 bases remaining between them. The germline V gene encodes CDR1 SGHRS and CDR2 YFSETQ. The CDR3 here is CASTDSFNEQFF. CDR3 in DNA: TGCGCCAGCACCGACAGTTTCAATGAGCAGTTCTTC.

The chain uses TRBV6-5 and TRBJ1-4, with D possibly being TRBD1 (5 bases). In germline, CDR1 is MNHEY, CDR2 SVGAGI. V was cut by 6 bases and J by 12 bases, with 20 bases left in between. This CDR3 has 14 amino acids. The CDR3: CASSLIVDRGELFF. The CDR3 nucleotides are TGTGCCAGCAGCTTAATCGTCGACAGAGGCGAACTGTTTTTT.

This clone has just a few counts. This chain joins TRBV6-5 and TRBJ1-4, with 7 bases aligning to TRBD1. The junction had 8 bases not matched to a gene; V was cut back by 4 bases and J by 6 bases. Germline CDR1 and CDR2: MNHEY and SVGAGI. The CDR3 spans 15 residues. CDR3 sequence reads: CASSSIQGNYEKLFF. The CDR3, as DNA: TGTGCCAGCAGTTCCATACAGGGGAATTATGAAAAACTGTTTTTT.

The chain is built from TRBV30 and TRBJ2-7; 9 nucleotides match TRBD1. This CDR3 spans 13 amino acids. Germline assignment: CDR1 GTSNPN and CDR2 SVGIG (reference sequence). With V trimmed by 4 bases and J by 6 bases, 7 bases remained unmatched. The DNA for the CDR3 is TGTGCCTGGACGACAGGGGGTCTCGGCGAGCAGTACTTC. Protein sequence: CAWTTGGLGEQYF.

The chain is built from TRBV19 and TRBJ1-6; D is ambiguous. Trimming took 5 bases from V and 2 from J, leaving 7 bases between them. Germline V gene data show CDR1 as LNHDA and CDR2 as SQIVND (reference sequence). This CDR3 has 14 residues. The CDR3 nucleotides read TGTGCCAGTAGTCGAGGGACCTATAATTCACCCCTCCACTTT. As protein: CASSRGTYNSPLHF.

In this sample, this clone turned up a few times. The chain has TRBV7-8 and TRBJ2-3; the match to TRBD2 covers 8 bases. Germline CDR1 is SGHVS and CDR2 is FQNEAQ. The CDR3 totals 15 residues. Germline trimming cut 3 bases from V and 2 bases from J; bases unmatched to any gene: 4. CDR3 in DNA: TGTGCCAGCAGCTTCTGGGGACTAGACACAGATACGCAGTATTTT. Amino acids: CASSFWGLDTDTQYF.

V and J are TRBV29-1 and TRBJ2-1, with D maybe TRBD2 (7 bases). The CDR3 length is 13 residues. CDR1 and CDR2 (germline): SQVTM, ANQGSEA. Trimming removed 4 bases at V and 8 bases at J, with 15 bases between. As DNA, the CDR3 is TGCAGCGTTGTCGCGGGGGCTCTGGATGAGCAGTTCTTC. As protein: CSVVAGALDEQFF.

This rearrangement joins TRBV19 to TRBJ2-7, with 8 bases that match TRBD1. CDR3 length equals 15 residues. CDR1 LNHDA and CDR2 SQIVND come from the germline V gene (reference sequence). The V gene end was trimmed by 5 bases and the J gene end by 1 base; junction bases not matched to a gene: 7. CDR3 in amino acids: CASSDPGQVSYEQYF. DNA of the CDR3: TGTGCCAGTAGTGATCCGGGACAGGTATCCTACGAGCAGTACTTC. The full variable domain, completed using reference TRBV19 and TRBJ2-7, is DGGITQSPKYLFRKEGQNVTLSCEQNLNHDAMYWYRQDPGQGLRLIYYSQIVNDFQKGDIAEGYSVSREKKESFPLTVTSAQKNPTAFYLCASSDPGQVSYEQYFGPGTRLTVT.

The chain is built from TRBV30 and TRBJ1-5, with 7 bases fitting TRBD1. The CDR3 spans 18 residues. The germline gives CDR1 GTSNPN, CDR2 SVGIG (reference sequence). Trimming at V came to 0 bases and at J to 1 base, leaving 12 bases not matched to a gene. The CDR3, as DNA: TGTGCCTGGAGTGTGGACAGGATGAGGTTAGGCAGCAATCAGCCCCAGCATTTT. This sequence encodes CAWSVDRMRLGSNQPQHF.